This entry describes one TCR beta chain. Germline V CDR1 and CDR2: SGHVS, FNYEAQ. The CDR3 spans 15 residues. The junction had 8 bases not matched to a gene; V was cut back by 5 bases and J by 9 bases. This entry comes from a study of early T cells in non-severe SARS-CoV-2 infection. TCRdb analysed the 5' RACE reads with MiXCR anew, one entry per CDR3 protein. The profile covers tens of thousands of distinct CDR3 sequences, with 20% appearing a single time and approximately 17% taken by the ten largest. The TCR sequence derives from an adult who was a healthcare worker with PCR-confirmed SARS-CoV-2 infection or an uninfected control (not recorded which). The J gene is TRBJ2-1, the V gene TRBV7-6; 12 positions agree with TRBD2. This material consisted of whole blood, taken at baseline. The CDR3 here is CASSVLAGGLPEQFF. The DNA of the CDR3 is TGTGCCAGCAGCGTGCTAGCGGGGGGGCTTCCTGAGCAGTTCTTC.